The text below deals with one T cell receptor (beta chain). As yet, its antigen is unknown. V lost 4 bases, J lost 9 bases, and 28 bases lay in between. The CDR3 runs 18 residues. Germline CDR1 reads MGHDK; CDR2 reads SYGVNS. It was with a sample-barcoded 5' primer and a J-beta primer mix that a second PCR of about 6 to 12 cycles was run. One entry per CDR3 protein, called by TCRdb with MiXCR from the 5' RACE reads. This sample has over 1,300,000 distinct CDR3 sequences, with approximately 59% found just once. It was about 10 milliliters of peripheral blood that were drawn from each donor. The data were taken from a study of blood T cells in healthy people across ages. Study outcomes and limitations: A strong correlation was found between TCR beta diversity and the percentage of naive T cells. Roughly linearly, TCR beta diversity per million T cells fell as age increased.

The sequencing input was blood. The sequence was collected from a young man in good health. The chain couples TRBV25-1 to TRBJ2-1; no firm D call. The CDR3 sequence is CASSAGSSGSHYPTEQFF. CDR3 sequence (DNA): TGTGCCAGCAGTGCCGGTTCCTCCGGATCCCACTACCCTACTGAGCAGTTCTTC. Variable domain in full (rest from reference TRBV25-1 and TRBJ2-1): EADIYQTPRYLVIGTGKKITLECSQTMGHDKMYWYQQDPGMELHLIHYSYGVNSTEKGDLSSESTVSRIRTEHFPLTLESARPSHTSQYLCASSAGSSGSHYPTEQFFGPGTRLTVL.